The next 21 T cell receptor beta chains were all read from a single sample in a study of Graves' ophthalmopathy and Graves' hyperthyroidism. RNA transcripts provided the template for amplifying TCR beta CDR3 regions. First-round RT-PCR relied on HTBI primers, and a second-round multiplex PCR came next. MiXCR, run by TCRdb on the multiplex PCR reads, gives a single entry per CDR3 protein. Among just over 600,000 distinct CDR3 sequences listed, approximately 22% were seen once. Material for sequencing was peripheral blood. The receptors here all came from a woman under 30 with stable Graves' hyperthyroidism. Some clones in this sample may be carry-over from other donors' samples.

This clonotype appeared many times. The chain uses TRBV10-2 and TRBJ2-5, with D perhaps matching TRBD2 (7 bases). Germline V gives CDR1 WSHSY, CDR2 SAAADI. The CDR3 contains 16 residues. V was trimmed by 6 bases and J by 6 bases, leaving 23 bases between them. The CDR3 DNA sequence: TGCGCCAGCAGCCAACCCGCGAGTGGGGGGGCGAAGACCCAGTACTTC. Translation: CASSQPASGGAKTQYF.

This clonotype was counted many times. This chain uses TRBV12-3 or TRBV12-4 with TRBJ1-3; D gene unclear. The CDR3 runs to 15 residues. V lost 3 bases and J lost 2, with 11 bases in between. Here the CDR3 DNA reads TGTGCCAGCAGTTTTTGGCCGGGGACTGGAAACACCATATATTTT. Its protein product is CASSFWPGTGNTIYF.

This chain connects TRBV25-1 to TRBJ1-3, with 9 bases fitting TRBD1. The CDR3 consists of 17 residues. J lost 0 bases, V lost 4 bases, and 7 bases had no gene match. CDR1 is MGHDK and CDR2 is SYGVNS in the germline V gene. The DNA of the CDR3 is TGTGCCAGCAGTGCAGGACAGGGGACGAGCTCTGGAAACACCATATATTTT. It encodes CASSAGQGTSSGNTIYF.

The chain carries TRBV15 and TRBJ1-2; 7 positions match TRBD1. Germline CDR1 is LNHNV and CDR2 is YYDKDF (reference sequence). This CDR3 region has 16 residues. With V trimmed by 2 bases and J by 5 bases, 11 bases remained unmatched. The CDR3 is CATSRSRGRGGYGYTF. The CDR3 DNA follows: TGTGCCACCAGCAGATCTCGCGGCAGGGGGGGTTATGGCTACACCTTC.

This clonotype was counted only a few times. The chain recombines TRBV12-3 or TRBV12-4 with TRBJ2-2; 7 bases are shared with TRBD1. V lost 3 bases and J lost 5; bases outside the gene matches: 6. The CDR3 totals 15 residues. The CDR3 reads CASSLTGKRTGELFF. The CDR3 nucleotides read TGTGCCAGCAGTTTGACAGGGAAGAGGACCGGGGAGCTGTTTTTT.

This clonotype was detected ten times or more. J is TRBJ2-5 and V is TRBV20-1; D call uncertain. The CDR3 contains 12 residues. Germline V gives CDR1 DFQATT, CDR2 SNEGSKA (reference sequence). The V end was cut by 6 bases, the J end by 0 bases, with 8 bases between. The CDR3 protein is CSAAKDQETQYF. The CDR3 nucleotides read TGCAGTGCCGCAAAGGACCAAGAGACCCAGTACTTC.

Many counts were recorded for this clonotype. CDR3 coding DNA: TGCAGTGCCCTTAGGGGAGAGACCCAGTACTTC. Its protein is CSALRGETQYF. The gene calls are TRBV20-1 and TRBJ2-5, with a weak D call TRBD1 (5 bases). The V gene's germline CDR1 is DFQATT and CDR2 SNEGSKA (reference sequence). CDR3 length equals 11 residues. V dropped 6 bases and J dropped 4 bases, with 9 bases sitting between them.

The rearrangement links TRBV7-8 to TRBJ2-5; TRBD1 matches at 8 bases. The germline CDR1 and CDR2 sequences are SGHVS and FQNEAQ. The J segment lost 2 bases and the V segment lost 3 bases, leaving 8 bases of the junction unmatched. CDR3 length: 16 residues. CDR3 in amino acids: CASSFNRGVGQETQYF. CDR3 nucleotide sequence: TGTGCCAGCAGCTTTAACAGGGGGGTCGGGCAAGAGACCCAGTACTTC.

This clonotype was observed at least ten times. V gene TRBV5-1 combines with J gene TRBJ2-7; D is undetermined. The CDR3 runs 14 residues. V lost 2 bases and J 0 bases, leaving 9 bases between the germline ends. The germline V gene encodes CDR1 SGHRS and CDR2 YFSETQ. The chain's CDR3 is CASSLDVGSYEQYF. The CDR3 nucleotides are TGCGCCAGCAGCTTAGACGTAGGCTCCTACGAGCAGTACTTC.

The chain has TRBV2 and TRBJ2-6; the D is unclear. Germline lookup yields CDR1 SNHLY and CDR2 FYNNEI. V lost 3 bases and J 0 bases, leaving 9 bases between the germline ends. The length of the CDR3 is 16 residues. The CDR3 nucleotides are TGTGCCAGCAGTGAGATAGGAGACTCTGGGGCCAACGTCCTGACTTTC. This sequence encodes CASSEIGDSGANVLTF.

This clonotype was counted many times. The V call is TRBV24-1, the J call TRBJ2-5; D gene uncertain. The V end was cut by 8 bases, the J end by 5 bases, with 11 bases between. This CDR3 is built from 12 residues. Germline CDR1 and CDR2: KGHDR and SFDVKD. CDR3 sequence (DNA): TGTGCCACCACGGGCAACGGGGAGACCCAGTACTTC. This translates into CATTGNGETQYF.

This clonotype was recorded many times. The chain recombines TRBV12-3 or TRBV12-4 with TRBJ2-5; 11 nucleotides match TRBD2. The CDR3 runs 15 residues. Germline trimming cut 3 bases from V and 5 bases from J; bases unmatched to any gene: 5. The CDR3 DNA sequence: TGTGCCAGCAGTTTTAGTAGCGGGGGGGCGGAGACCCAGTACTTC. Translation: CASSFSSGGAETQYF.

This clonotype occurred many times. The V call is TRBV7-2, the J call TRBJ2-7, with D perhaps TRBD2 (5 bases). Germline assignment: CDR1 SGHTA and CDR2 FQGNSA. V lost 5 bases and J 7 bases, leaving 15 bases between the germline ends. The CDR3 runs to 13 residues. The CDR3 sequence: CASSERPAGEQYF. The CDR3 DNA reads TGTGCCAGCAGCGAACGACCGGCGGGTGAGCAGTACTTC.

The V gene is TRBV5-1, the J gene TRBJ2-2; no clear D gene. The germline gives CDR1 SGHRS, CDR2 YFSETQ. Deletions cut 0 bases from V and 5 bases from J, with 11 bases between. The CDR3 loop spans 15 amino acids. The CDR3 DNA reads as TGCGCCAGCAGCTTGGGCTACCCGTTGACCGGGGAGCTGTTTTTT. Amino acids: CASSLGYPLTGELFF.

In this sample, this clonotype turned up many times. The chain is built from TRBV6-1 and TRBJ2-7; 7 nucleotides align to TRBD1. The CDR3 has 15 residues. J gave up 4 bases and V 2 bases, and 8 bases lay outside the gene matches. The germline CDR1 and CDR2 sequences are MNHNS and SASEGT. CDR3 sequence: CASSERGPGQYEQYF. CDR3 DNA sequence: TGTGCCAGCAGTGAAAGGGGCCCGGGACAGTACGAGCAGTACTTC.

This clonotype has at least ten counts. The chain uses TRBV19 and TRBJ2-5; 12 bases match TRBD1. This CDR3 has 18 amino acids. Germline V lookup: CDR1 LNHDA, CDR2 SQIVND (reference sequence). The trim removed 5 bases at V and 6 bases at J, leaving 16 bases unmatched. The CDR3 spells CASSSDHAGTGGVQTQYF. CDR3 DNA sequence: TGTGCCAGTAGTTCCGACCACGCCGGGACAGGGGGCGTGCAGACCCAGTACTTC. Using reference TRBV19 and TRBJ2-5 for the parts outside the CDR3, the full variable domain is DGGITQSPKYLFRKEGQNVTLSCEQNLNHDAMYWYRQDPGQGLRLIYYSQIVNDFQKGDIAEGYSVSREKKESFPLTVTSAQKNPTAFYLCASSSDHAGTGGVQTQYFGPGTRLLVL.

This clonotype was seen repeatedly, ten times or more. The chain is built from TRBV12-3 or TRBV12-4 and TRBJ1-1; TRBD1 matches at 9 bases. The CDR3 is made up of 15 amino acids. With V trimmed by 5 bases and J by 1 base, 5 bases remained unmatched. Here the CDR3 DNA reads TGTGCCAGCAGTGGACAGGGGACACAGAACACTGAAGCTTTCTTT. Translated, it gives CASSGQGTQNTEAFF.

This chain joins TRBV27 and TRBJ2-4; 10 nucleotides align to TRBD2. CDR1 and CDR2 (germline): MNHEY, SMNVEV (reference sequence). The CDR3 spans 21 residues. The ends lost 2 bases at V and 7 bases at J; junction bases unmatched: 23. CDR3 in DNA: TGTGCCAGCAGTTTAGACGTCGGTTCTGGGGCCCTTAGCGGGGGGTCGAACATTCAGTACTTC. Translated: CASSLDVGSGALSGGSNIQYF.

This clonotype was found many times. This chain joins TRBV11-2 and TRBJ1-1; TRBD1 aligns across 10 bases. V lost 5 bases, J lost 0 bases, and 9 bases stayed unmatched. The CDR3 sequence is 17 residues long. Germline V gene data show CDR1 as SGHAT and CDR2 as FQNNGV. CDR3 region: CASSVRQGAIMNTEAFF. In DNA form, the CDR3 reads TGTGCCAGCAGCGTTCGACAGGGGGCGATTATGAACACTGAAGCTTTCTTT.

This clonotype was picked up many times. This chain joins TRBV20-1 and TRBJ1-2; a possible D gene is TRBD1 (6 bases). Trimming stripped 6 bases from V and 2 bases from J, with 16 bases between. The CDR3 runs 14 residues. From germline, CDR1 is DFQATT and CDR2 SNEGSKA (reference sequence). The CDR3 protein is CSATSGTPNYGYTF. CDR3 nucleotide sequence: TGCAGTGCCACCTCCGGGACACCAAACTATGGCTACACCTTC.

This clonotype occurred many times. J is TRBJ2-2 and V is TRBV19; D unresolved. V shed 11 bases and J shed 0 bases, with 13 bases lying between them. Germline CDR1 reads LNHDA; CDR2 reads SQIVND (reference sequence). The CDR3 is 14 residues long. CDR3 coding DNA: TGTGCCTCCATGGCCGCCGCGAACACCGGGGAGCTGTTTTTT. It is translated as CASMAAANTGELFF.